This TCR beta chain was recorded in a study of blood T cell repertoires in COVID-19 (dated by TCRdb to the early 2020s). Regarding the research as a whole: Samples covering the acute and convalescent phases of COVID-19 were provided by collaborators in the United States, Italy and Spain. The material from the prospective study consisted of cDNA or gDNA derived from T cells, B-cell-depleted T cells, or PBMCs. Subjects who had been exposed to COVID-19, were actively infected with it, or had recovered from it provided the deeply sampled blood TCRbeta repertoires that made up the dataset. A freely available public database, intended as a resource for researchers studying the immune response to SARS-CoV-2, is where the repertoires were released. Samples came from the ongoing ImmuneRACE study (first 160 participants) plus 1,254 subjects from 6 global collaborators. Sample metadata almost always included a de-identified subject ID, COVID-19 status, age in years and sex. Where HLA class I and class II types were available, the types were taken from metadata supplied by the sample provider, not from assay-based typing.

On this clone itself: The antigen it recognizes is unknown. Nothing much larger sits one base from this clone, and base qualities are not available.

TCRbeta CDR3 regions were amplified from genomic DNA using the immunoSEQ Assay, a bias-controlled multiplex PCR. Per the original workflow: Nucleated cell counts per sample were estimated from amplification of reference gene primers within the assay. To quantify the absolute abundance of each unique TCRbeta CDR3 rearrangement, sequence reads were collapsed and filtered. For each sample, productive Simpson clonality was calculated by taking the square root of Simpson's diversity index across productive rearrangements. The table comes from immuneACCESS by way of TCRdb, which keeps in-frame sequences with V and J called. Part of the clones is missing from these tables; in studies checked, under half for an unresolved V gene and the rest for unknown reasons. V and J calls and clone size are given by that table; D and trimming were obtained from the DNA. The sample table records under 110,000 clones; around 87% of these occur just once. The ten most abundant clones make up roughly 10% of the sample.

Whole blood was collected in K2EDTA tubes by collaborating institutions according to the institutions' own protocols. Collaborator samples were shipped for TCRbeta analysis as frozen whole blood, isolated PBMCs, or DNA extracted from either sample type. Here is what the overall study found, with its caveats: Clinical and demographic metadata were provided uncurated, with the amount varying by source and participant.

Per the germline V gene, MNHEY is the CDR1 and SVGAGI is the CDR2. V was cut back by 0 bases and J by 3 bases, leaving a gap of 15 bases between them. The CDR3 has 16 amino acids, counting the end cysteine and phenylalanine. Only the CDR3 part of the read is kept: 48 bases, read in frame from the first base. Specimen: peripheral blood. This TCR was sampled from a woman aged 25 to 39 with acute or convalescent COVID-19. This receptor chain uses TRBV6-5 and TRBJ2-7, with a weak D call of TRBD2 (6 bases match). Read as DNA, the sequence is TGTGCCAGCAGTTACTCGCGGGGATACAAAATCTACGAGCAGTACTTC. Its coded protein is CASSYSRGYKIYEQYF.